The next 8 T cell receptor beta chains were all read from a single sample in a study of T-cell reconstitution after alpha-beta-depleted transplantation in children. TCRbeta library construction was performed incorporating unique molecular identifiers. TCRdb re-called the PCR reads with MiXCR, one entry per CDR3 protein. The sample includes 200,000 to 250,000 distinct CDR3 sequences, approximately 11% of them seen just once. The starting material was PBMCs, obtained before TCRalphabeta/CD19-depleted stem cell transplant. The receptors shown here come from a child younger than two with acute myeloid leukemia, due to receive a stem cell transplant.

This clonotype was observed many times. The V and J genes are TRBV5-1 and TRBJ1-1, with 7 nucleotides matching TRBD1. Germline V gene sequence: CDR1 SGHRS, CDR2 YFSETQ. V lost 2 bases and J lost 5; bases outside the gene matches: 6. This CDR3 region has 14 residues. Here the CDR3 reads CASSFDREATEAFF. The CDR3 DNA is TGCGCCAGCAGCTTCGACAGGGAGGCGACTGAAGCTTTCTTT.

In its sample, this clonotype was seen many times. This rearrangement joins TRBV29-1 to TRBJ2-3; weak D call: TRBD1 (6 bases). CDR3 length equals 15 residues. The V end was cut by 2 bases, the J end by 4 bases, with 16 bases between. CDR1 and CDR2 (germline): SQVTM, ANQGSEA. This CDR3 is CSVESVGGAPDTQYF. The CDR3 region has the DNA TGCAGCGTTGAATCGGTAGGGGGAGCCCCAGATACGCAGTATTTT.

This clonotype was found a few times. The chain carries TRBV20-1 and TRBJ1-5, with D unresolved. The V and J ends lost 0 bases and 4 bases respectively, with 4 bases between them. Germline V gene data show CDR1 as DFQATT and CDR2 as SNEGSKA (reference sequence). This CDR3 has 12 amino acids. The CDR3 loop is CSARDRNQPQHF. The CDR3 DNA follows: TGCAGTGCTAGAGATCGGAATCAGCCCCAGCATTTT.

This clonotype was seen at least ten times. CDR3: CASSPNSGYSYEQYF. The CDR3 nucleotides read TGTGCCAGCAGCCCAAATTCCGGGTATTCCTACGAGCAGTACTTC. The chain has TRBV7-8 and TRBJ2-7, with D uncertain. The germline V gene has CDR1 SGHVS and CDR2 FQNEAQ. The germline V and J ends were trimmed by 5 bases and 1 base, with 15 bases remaining between them. The CDR3 spans 15 residues.

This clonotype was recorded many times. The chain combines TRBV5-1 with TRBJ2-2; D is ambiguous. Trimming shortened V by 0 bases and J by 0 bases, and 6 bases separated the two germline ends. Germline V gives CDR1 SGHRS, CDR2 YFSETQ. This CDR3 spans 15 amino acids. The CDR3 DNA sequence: TGCGCCAGCAGCTTGGCCAGGCCGAACACCGGGGAGCTGTTTTTT. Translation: CASSLARPNTGELFF.

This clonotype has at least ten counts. For the CDR3, the DNA is TGCAGTGCCCCCTCTCCCCGGGACGGTAATGAAAAACTGTTTTTT. Residues: CSAPSPRDGNEKLFF. This sequence joins TRBV20-1 and TRBJ1-4; a weak D match, TRBD1 (5 bases). The CDR3 contains 15 residues. Trimming removed 6 bases at V and 4 bases at J, with 18 bases between. CDR1 and CDR2 from the germline V gene are DFQATT and SNEGSKA (reference sequence).

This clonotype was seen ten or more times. The CDR3 is CASSLVASLYEQYF. CDR3 nucleotide sequence: TGTGCCAGCAGCTTAGTAGCCAGCCTTTACGAGCAGTACTTC. The chain has TRBV7-2 and TRBJ2-7; D unresolved. The V and J ends lost 1 base and 4 bases respectively, with 11 bases between them. The CDR3 is 14 amino acids. Germline V gene lookup returns CDR1 SGHTA and CDR2 FQGNSA.

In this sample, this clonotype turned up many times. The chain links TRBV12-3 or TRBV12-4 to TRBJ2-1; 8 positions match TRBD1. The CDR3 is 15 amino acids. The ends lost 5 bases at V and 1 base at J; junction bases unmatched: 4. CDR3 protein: CASSIDRGSYNEQFF. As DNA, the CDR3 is TGTGCCAGCAGTATCGACAGGGGTTCCTACAATGAGCAGTTCTTC.